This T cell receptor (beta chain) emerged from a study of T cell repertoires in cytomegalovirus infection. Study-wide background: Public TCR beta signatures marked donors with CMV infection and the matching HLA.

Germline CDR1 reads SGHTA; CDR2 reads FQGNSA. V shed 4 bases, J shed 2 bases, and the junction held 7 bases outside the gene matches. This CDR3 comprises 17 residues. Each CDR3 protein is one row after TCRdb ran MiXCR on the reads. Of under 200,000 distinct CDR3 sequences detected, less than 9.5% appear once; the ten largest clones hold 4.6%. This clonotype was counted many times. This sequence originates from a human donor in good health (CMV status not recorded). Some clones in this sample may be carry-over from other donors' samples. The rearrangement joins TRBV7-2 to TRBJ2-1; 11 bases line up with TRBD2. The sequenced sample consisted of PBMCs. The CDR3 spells CASSSTTSGATYNEQFF. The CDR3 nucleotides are TGTGCCAGCAGCTCCACGACTAGCGGGGCCACCTACAATGAGCAGTTCTTC.